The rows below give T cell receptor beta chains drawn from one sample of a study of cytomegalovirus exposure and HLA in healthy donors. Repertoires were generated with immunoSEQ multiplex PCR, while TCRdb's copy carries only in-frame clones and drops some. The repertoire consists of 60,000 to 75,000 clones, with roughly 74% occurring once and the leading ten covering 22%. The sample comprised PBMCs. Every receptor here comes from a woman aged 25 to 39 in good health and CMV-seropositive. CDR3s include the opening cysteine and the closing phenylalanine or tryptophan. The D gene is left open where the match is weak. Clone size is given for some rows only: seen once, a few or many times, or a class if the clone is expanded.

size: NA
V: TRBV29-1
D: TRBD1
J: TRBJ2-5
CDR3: CSGRGQGGGGTQYF
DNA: TGCAGCGGACGGGGACAGGGTGGTGGAGGGACCCAGTACTTC

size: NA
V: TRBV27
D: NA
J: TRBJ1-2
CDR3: CASSGTRYTF
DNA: TGTGCCAGCAGCGGGACAAGGTACACCTTC

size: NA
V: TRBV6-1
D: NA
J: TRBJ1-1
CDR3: CASSDPPSPQGTEAFF
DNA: TGTGCCAGCAGTGACCCTCCTTCCCCTCAGGGGACTGAAGCTTTCTTT

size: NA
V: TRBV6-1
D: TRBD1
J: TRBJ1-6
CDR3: CASSESGQSYYSPLHF
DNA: TGTGCCAGCAGTGAATCGGGACAGTCATATTATTCACCCCTCCACTTT

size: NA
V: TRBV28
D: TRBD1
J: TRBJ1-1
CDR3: CASRERTGRGFF
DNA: TGTGCCAGCAGGGAAAGGACAGGTAGGGGTTTCTTT

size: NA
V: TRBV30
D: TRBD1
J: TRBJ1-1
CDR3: CAWSPGQGNTEAFF
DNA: TGTGCCTGGAGTCCAGGACAGGGGAACACTGAAGCTTTCTTT

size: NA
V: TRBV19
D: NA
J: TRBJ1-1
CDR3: CASTTYRAEAFF
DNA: TGTGCCAGTACAACGTACAGGGCTGAAGCTTTCTTT

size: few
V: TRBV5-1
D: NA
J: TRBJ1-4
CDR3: CASSLEGVDEKLFF
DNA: TGCGCCAGCAGCTTGGAGGGGGTGGATGAAAAACTGTTTTTT

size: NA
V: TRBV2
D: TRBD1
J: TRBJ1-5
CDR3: CASSGTTGNSNQPQHF
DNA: TGTGCCAGCAGTGGGACGACAGGGAATAGCAATCAGCCCCAGCATTTT

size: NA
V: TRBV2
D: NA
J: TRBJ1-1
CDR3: CASSPSPVNTEAFF
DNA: TGTGCCAGCAGCCCTTCCCCAGTAAACACTGAAGCTTTCTTT

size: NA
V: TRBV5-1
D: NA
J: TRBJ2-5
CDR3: CASSLDPQETQYF
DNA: TGCGCCAGCAGCTTGGATCCACAAGAGACCCAGTACTTC

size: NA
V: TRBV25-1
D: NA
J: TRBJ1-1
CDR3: CASSELGRLSTEAFF
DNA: TGTGCCAGCAGTGAATTAGGCAGACTTTCCACTGAAGCTTTCTTT

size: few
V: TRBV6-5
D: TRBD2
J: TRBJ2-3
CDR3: CASSLRLAGTDTQYF
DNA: TGTGCCAGCAGTTTGCGACTAGCGGGGACAGATACGCAGTATTTT

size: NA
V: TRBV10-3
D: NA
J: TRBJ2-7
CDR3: CAISSGLEYYEQYF
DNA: TGTGCCATCAGTTCGGGTCTGGAGTACTACGAGCAGTACTTC

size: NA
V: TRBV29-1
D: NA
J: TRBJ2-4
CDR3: CSVGGMHSSIQYF
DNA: TGCAGCGTTGGAGGGATGCACTCTTCCATTCAGTACTTC

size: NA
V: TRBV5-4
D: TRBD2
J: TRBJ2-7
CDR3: CASSLAGSAGGQQYF
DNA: TGTGCCAGCAGCTTGGCTGGTAGTGCGGGAGGTCAGCAGTACTTC

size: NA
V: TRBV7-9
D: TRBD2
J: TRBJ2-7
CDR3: CASSLLTSLEQYF
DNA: TGTGCCAGCAGCTTATTGACTAGCCTCGAGCAGTACTTC

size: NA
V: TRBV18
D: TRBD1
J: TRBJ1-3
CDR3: CASSPDRGNTIYF
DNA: TGTGCCAGCTCGCCCGACAGGGGGAACACCATATATTTT

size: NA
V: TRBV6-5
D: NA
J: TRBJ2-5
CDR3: CASSSYNQETQYF
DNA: TGTGCCAGCAGTTCCTATAATCAAGAGACCCAGTACTTC

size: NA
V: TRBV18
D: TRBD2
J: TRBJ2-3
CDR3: CASSPTSGIGTDTQYF
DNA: TGTGCCAGCTCACCAACTAGCGGGATAGGCACAGATACGCAGTATTTT

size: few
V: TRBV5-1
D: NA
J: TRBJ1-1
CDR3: CASSLDRVDYTEAFF
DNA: TGCGCCAGCAGCTTGGACAGGGTGGATTACACTGAAGCTTTCTTT

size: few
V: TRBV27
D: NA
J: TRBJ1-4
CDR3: CASSLGREGEKLFF
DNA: TGTGCCAGCAGTTTGGGCAGGGAAGGAGAAAAACTGTTTTTT

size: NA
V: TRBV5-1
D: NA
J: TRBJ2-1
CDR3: CASSHAAREGEQFF
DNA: TGCGCCAGCAGCCACGCGGCCAGGGAAGGTGAGCAGTTCTTC

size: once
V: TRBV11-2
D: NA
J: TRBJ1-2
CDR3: CASSPTNSAGYYGYTF
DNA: TGTGCCAGCAGCCCTACTAATTCGGCGGGATACTATGGCTACACCTTC

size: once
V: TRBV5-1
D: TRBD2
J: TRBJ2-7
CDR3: CASSLGGRLYEQYF
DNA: TGCGCCAGCAGCTTGGGCGGGAGGCTCTACGAGCAGTACTTC